The 14 T cell receptor beta chains presented below share a single source sample, sequenced in a study of blood T cell repertoires in COVID-19. Clones were read by immunoSEQ multiplex PCR, and TCRdb kept only the in-frame ones, dropping some. The sample lists 84,000 or so clones, around four fifths occurring once. The source material was peripheral blood. Receptor source: a human donor in a cohort sampled during active COVID-19.

The chain has TRBV6-5 and TRBJ2-7; 7 positions match TRBD1. Unmatched junction bases numbered 9, after V lost 5 bases and J lost 2 bases. Germline CDR1 is MNHEY and CDR2 is SVGAGI. CDR3 length equals 15 residues. The CDR3 DNA follows: TGTGCCAGCAGTAGACTTTGGGACAGTACCTACGAGCAGTACTTC. It translates to CASSRLWDSTYEQYF.

This rearrangement joins TRBV12-3 or TRBV12-4 to TRBJ1-2; tentatively, D is TRBD1 (6 bases). V was cut by 6 bases and J by 4 bases, with 12 bases left in between. This CDR3 contains 13 residues. The CDR3 sequence is CASSPDSFYGYTF. The DNA for the CDR3 is TGTGCCAGCAGCCCGGACAGCTTCTATGGCTACACCTTC.

This clone came up a few times. This chain uses TRBV6-2 or TRBV6-3 with TRBJ1-2; D possibly corresponds to TRBD1 (6 bases). There are 12 residues in the CDR3. Trimming left V 2 bases short and J 7 bases short, with 8 bases between. Germline V gives CDR1 MNHEY, CDR2 SVGEGT. The CDR3 DNA follows: TGTGCCAGCAGTTACACAGGGCTTGGCTACACCTTC. This encodes CASSYTGLGYTF.

The rearrangement links TRBV5-5 to TRBJ2-7; a weak D match, TRBD1 (6 bases). The CDR3 sequence is 15 residues long. CDR1 is SGHKS and CDR2 is YYEKEE in the germline V gene (reference sequence). Trimming left V 3 bases short and J 2 bases short, with 15 bases between. The CDR3 loop is CASSWTETLTYEQYF. The CDR3 DNA sequence: TGTGCCAGCAGCTGGACAGAGACCTTAACCTACGAGCAGTACTTC. The complete variable domain, with remaining parts taken from reference TRBV5-5 and TRBJ2-7, reads DAGVTQSPTHLIKTRGQQVTLRCSPISGHKSVSWYQQVLGQGPQFIFQYYEKEERGRGNFPDRFSARQFPNYSSELNVNALLLGDSALYLCASSWTETLTYEQYFGPGTRLTVT.

V usage is TRBV5-1 and J usage is TRBJ2-5; 8 nucleotides agree with TRBD2. CDR1 and CDR2 from the germline V gene are SGHRS and YFSETQ. The CDR3 spans 15 residues. With V trimmed by 4 bases and J by 4 bases, 9 bases remained unmatched. DNA for the CDR3: TGCGCCAGCAGCACTCCCGGGACTAGGGGAGAGACCCAGTACTTC. It encodes CASSTPGTRGETQYF.

V usage is TRBV6-1 and J usage is TRBJ1-1; D might be TRBD1 (5 bases). This CDR3 region has 15 residues. The germline CDR1 and CDR2 sequences are MNHNS and SASEGT. Trimming took off 0 bases at V and 0 bases at J, with 8 bases between the two ends. As DNA, the CDR3 is TGTGCCAGCAGTGAAGCGGCGGGACTGAACACTGAAGCTTTCTTT. It is translated as CASSEAAGLNTEAFF.

This clone was counted a few times. The chain carries TRBV7-9 and TRBJ1-2, with TRBD1 matching over 8 bases. The CDR3 consists of 14 residues. V trimming: 0 bases; J trimming: 4 bases; junction bases outside the gene matches: 1. Germline V gives CDR1 SEHNR, CDR2 FQNEAQ (reference sequence). This CDR3 is CASSLAGQGYGYTF. CDR3 nucleotides: TGTGCCAGCAGCTTAGCCGGACAGGGCTATGGCTACACCTTC.

The rearrangement uses TRBV3-1 (or the pseudogene TRBV3-2) and TRBJ1-3; 8 nucleotides agree with TRBD1. Per germline, CDR1 LGHDT and CDR2 YNNKEL (reference sequence). The CDR3 totals 17 residues. The trim removed 3 bases at V and 0 bases at J, leaving 7 bases unmatched. The CDR3 loop is CASSHSRDRLSGNTIYF. The CDR3 bases are TGTGCCAGCAGCCACTCGAGGGACAGGCTCTCTGGAAACACCATATATTTT.

The rearrangement uses TRBV10-3 and TRBJ2-2, with D uncertain. V shed 3 bases and J shed 6 bases, with 20 bases lying between them. Germline V gives CDR1 ENHRY, CDR2 SYGVKD. The length of the CDR3 is 17 residues. The CDR3 sequence: CAISDSLGVAGPGELFF. In DNA, the CDR3 is TGTGCCATCAGTGATTCCCTGGGCGTGGCCGGTCCCGGGGAGCTGTTTTTT.

This clone was seen a single time. The chain is built from TRBV19 and TRBJ2-7; tentatively, D is TRBD2 (6 bases). From germline, CDR1 is LNHDA and CDR2 SQIVND (reference sequence). The V gene lost 6 bases and the J gene lost 2 bases, with 8 bases spanning the gap. CDR3 size: 12 residues. The chain's CDR3 is CASSRGTYEQYF. CDR3 in DNA: TGTGCCAGTAGCCGGGGGACCTACGAGCAGTACTTC.

This clone was seen a handful of times. This chain uses TRBV6-6 with TRBJ1-5; 8 positions agree with TRBD1. The length of the CDR3 is 15 residues. The J segment lost 5 bases and the V segment lost 6 bases, leaving 9 bases of the junction unmatched. CDR1 is MNHNY and CDR2 is SVGAGI in the germline V gene (reference sequence). The CDR3 coding sequence is TGTGCCAGCAGCCCCGGACAGGGATGGGATCAGCCCCAGCATTTT. Its translation is CASSPGQGWDQPQHF.

The rearrangement links TRBV7-9 to TRBJ1-1, with D possibly TRBD1 on 5 matching bases. Germline loops: CDR1 SEHNR, CDR2 FQNEAQ (reference sequence). The V end was cut by 5 bases, the J end by 1 base, with 20 bases between. This CDR3 comprises 17 residues. CDR3 in DNA: TGTGCCAGCAGCCAGTTTGTAGGGGCAAGGAGGAACACTGAAGCTTTCTTT. Its translation is CASSQFVGARRNTEAFF. The full variable domain, rest sourced from reference TRBV7-9 and TRBJ1-1, is DTGVSQNPRHKITKRGQNVTFRCDPISEHNRLYWYRQTLGQGPEFLTYFQNEAQLEKSRLLSDRFSAERPKGSFSTLEIQRTEQGDSAMYLCASSQFVGARRNTEAFFGQGTRLTVV.

The rearrangement links TRBV19 to TRBJ1-5; TRBD1 matches 8 bases. CDR1 is LNHDA and CDR2 is SQIVND in the germline V gene (reference sequence). V lost 7 bases to trimming and J lost 5 bases; unmatched junction nucleotides: 7. This CDR3 region has 14 residues. The CDR3 here is CASTTGQVYQPQHF. CDR3 DNA: TGTGCCAGTACCACGGGACAGGTTTATCAGCCCCAGCATTTT.

This chain connects TRBV6-1 to TRBJ1-6, with a possible D match to TRBD1 (5 bases). The germline CDR1 and CDR2 sequences are MNHNS and SASEGT. The V end lost 2 bases, the J end lost 13 bases, and 12 bases lay between the germline ends. This CDR3 comprises 13 residues. The CDR3 nucleotides read TGTGCCAGCAGTGAATGGGGTGGGGCCCCCCTCCACTTT. Translating gives CASSEWGGAPLHF.